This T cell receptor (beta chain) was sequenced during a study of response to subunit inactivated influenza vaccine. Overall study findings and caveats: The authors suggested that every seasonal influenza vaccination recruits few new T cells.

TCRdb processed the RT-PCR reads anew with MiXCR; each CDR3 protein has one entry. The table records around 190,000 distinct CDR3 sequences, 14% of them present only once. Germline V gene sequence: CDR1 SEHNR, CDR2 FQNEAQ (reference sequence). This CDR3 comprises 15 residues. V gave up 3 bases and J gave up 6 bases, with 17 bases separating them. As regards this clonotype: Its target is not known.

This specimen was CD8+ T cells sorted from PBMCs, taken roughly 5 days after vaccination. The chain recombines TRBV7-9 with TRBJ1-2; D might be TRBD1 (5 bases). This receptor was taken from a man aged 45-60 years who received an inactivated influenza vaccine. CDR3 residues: CASSFLLGDVHGYTF. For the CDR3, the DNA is TGTGCCAGCAGCTTTCTATTAGGGGATGTTCATGGCTACACCTTC.